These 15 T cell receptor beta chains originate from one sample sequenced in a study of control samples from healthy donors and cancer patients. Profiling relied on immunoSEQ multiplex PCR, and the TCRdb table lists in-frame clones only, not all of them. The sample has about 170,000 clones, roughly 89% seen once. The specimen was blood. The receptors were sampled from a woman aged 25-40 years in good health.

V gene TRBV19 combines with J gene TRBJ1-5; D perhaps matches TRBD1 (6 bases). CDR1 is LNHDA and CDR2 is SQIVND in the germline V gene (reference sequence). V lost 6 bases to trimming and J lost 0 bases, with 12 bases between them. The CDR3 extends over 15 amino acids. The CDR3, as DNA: TGTGCCAGTAGACGGACAGCGAATAGCAATCAGCCCCAGCATTTT. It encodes CASRRTANSNQPQHF.

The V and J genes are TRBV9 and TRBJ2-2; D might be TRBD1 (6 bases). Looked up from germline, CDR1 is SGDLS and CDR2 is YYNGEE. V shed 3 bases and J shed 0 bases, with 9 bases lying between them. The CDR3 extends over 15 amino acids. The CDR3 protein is CASSADSANTGELFF. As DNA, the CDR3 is TGTGCCAGCAGCGCGGACAGCGCGAACACCGGGGAGCTGTTTTTT.

The CDR3: CASSTGTSGDTQYF. CDR3 sequence (DNA): TGTGCCAGCAGTACCGGGACTAGCGGTGATACGCAGTATTTT. The chain uses TRBV25-1 and TRBJ2-3; 11 positions match TRBD2. The CDR3 contains 14 residues. The V and J ends lost 5 bases and 6 bases, in that order; junction bases with no gene match: 4. The germline V gene encodes CDR1 MGHDK and CDR2 SYGVNS. The full variable domain, completed using reference TRBV25-1 and TRBJ2-3, is EADIYQTPRYLVIGTGKKITLECSQTMGHDKMYWYQQDPGMELHLIHYSYGVNSTEKGDLSSESTVSRIRTEHFPLTLESARPSHTSQYLCASSTGTSGDTQYFGPGTRLTVL.

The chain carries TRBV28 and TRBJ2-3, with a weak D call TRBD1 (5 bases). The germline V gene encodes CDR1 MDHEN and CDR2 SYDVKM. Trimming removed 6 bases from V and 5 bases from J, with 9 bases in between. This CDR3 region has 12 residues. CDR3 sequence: CASRQDEDTQYF. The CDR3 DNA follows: TGTGCCAGCAGACAGGATGAAGATACGCAGTATTTT.

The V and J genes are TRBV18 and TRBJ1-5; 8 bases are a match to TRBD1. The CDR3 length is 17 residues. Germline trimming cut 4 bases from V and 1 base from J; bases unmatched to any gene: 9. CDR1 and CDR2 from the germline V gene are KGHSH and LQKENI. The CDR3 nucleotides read TGTGCCAGCTCACAACAACCTACAGGGGGGAGCAATCAGCCCCAGCATTTT. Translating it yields CASSQQPTGGSNQPQHF. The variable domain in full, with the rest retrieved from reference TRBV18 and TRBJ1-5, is NAGVMQNPRHLVRRRGQEARLRCSPMKGHSHVYWYRQLPEEGLKFMVYLQKENIIDESGMPKERFSAEFPKEGPSILRIQQVVRGDSAAYFCASSQQPTGGSNQPQHFGDGTRLSIL.

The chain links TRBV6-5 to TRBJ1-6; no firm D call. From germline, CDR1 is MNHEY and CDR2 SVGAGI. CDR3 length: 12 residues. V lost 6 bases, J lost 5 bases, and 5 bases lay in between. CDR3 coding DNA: TGTGCCAGCAGCAACAATAATTCACCCCTCCACTTT. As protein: CASSNNNSPLHF.

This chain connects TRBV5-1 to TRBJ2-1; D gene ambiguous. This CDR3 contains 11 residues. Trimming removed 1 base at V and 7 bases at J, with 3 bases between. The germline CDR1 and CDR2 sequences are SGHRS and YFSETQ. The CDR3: CASSLRNEQFF. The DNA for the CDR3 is TGCGCCAGCAGCTTGAGGAATGAGCAGTTCTTC.

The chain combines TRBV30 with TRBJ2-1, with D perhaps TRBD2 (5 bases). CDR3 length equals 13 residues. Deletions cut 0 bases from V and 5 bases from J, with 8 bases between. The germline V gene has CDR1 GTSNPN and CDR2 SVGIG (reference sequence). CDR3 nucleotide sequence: TGTGCCTGGAGTGTACGAGCGGACAATGAGCAGTTCTTC. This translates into CAWSVRADNEQFF.

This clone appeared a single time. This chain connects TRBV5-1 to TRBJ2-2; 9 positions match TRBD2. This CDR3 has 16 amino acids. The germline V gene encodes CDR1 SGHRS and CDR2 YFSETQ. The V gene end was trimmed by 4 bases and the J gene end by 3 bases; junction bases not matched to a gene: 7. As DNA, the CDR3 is TGCGCCAGCAGCCCAATAGCGGGAGTGGACACCGGGGAGCTGTTTTTT. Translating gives CASSPIAGVDTGELFF.

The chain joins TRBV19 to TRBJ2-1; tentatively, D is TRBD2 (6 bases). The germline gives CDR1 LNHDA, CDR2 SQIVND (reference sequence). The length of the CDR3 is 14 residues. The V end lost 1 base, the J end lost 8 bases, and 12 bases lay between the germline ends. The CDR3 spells CASSIAGVFHEQFF. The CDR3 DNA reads TGTGCCAGTAGTATAGCGGGAGTTTTTCATGAGCAGTTCTTC.

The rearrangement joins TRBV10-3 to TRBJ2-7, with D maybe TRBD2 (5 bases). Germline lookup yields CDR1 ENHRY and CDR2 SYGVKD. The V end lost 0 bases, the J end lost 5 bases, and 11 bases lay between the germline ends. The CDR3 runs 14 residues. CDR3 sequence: CAISESGTRHEQYF. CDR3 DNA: TGTGCCATCAGTGAGTCGGGAACTAGGCACGAGCAGTACTTC.

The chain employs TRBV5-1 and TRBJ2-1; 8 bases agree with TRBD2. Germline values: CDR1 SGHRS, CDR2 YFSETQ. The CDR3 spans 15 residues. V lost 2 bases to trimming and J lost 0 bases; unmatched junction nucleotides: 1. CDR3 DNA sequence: TGCGCCAGCAGCTTAGCGGGGGACTCCTACAATGAGCAGTTCTTC. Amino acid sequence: CASSLAGDSYNEQFF.

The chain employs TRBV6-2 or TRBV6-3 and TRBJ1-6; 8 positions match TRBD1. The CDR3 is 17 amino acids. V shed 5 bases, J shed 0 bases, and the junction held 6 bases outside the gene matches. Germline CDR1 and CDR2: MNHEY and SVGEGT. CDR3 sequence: CASSPGTGSSYNSPLHF. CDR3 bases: TGTGCCAGCAGTCCCGGGACAGGCAGCTCCTATAATTCACCCCTCCACTTT.

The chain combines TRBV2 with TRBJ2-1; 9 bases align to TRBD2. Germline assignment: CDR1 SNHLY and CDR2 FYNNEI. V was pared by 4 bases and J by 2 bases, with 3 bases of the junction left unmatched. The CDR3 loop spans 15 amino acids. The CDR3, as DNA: TGTGCCAGCAGTGGAGCGGGGGGAACCTACAATGAGCAGTTCTTC. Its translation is CASSGAGGTYNEQFF.

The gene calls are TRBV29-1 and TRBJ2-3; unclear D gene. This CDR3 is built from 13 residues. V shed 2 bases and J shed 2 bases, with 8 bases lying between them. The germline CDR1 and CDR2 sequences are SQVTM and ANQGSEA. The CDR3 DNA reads TGCAGCGTTGAACAGAGACCCACAGATACGCAGTATTTT. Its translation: CSVEQRPTDTQYF.